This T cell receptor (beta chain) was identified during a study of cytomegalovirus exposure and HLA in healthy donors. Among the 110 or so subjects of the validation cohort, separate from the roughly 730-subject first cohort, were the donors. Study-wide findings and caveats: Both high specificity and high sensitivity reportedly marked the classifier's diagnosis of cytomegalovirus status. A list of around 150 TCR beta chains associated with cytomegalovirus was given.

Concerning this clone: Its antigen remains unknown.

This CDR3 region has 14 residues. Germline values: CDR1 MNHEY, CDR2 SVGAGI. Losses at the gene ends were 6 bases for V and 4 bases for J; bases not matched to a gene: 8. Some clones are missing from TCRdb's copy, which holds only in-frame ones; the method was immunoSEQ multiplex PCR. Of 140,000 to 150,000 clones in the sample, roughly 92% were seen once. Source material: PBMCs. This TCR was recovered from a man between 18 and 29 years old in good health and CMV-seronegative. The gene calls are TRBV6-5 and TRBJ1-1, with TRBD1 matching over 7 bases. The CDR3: CASSLDRVRTEAFF. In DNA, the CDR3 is TGTGCCAGCAGCCTAGACAGGGTCCGCACTGAAGCTTTCTTT.